What follows are 2 T cell receptor beta chains derived from one specimen sequenced in a study of blood T cells in healthy people across ages. Sample-barcoded 5' priming and a J-beta primer mix drove a second PCR of 7 to 11 cycles. Each CDR3 protein gets one entry after TCRdb re-called the 5' RACE reads with MiXCR. The sample has 920,000 or so distinct CDR3 sequences; roughly 45% are singletons. Sequenced material: blood. The receptors stem from a woman aged 60 to 75 in good health.

This chain uses TRBV9 with TRBJ2-1, with D unclear. The CDR3 covers 14 residues. V was clipped by 1 base and J by 3 bases, with 8 bases between them. Germline CDR1 is SGDLS and CDR2 is YYNGEE. The CDR3 is CASSVNVLYNEQFF. The CDR3 nucleotides are TGTGCCAGCAGCGTAAATGTCCTCTACAATGAGCAGTTCTTC.

The rearrangement uses TRBV6-5 and TRBJ2-2; D remains unclear. The CDR3 covers 12 residues. The V gene lost 4 bases and the J gene lost 6 bases, with 6 bases spanning the gap. Germline CDR1 and CDR2: MNHEY and SVGAGI. DNA of the CDR3: TGTGCCAGCAGTTCAAAGGCCGGGGAGCTGTTTTTT. Its translation: CASSSKAGELFF.